One sample yielded the 16 T cell receptor beta chains listed below, sequenced in a study of vaccination effects on CD4 cells after COVID-19. Prior to sequencing, the ViraFEST assay stimulated PBMC with viral peptide pools, which expanded the antigen-specific CD4+ T cells. The culture ran for 10 days, and then CD4+ T cells were isolated. People in the vaccine group had not been infected with SARS-CoV-2 before, and their nucleocapsid antibodies were negative. Assay used: immunoSEQ multiplex PCR; TCRdb lists only in-frame clones, some missing. The profile shows 37,000 or so clones, about three fifths of them singletons. Their antigens remain unidentified. This sample comprised CD4+ T cells from PBMCs cultured with HCoV-OC43 spike peptides, obtained before COVID-19 vaccination. Subset denoted: HCoV-OC43 spike overlapping peptide pool stimulation. These receptors were taken from a human donor who received a COVID-19 vaccine.

This clone was counted between two and nine times. The CDR3, as DNA: TGCGCCAGCAGCGAAAGGGCCTTAAAGGCCAACCAAGAGACCCAGTACTTC. This translates into CASSERALKANQETQYF. V is TRBV5-1 and J is TRBJ2-5; D ambiguous. Trimming stripped 4 bases from V and 0 bases from J, with 19 bases between. Germline V gene sequence: CDR1 SGHRS, CDR2 YFSETQ. The CDR3 is 17 amino acids.

This chain links TRBV6-6 with TRBJ1-5, with TRBD1 identical over 9 bases. With V trimmed by 6 bases and J by 7 bases, 7 bases remained unmatched. The germline CDR1 and CDR2 sequences are MNHNY and SVGAGI (reference sequence). The CDR3 runs to 14 residues. CDR3 bases: TGTGCCAGCAGACGCAGGACAGGGGACCAGCCCCAGCATTTT. Protein sequence: CASRRRTGDQPQHF.

This clone has a handful of counts. The CDR3 protein is CATSDFPFPGELFF. The DNA for the CDR3 is TGTGCCACCAGTGATTTTCCGTTCCCCGGGGAGCTGTTTTTT. This chain uses TRBV24-1 with TRBJ2-2; D call uncertain. The CDR3 spans 14 residues. CDR1 and CDR2 (germline): KGHDR, SFDVKD. The V end lost 1 base, the J end lost 6 bases, and 8 bases lay between the germline ends.

This clone has only a few counts. This chain uses TRBV3-1 (or the pseudogene TRBV3-2) with TRBJ1-1, with D uncertain. CDR3 length: 14 residues. Germline CDR1 LGHDT, CDR2 YNNKEL (reference sequence). V was shortened by 7 bases and J by 3 bases, with 15 bases between the two germline ends. The CDR3 DNA follows: TGTGCCAGCACCCGATCCGACGGGTACACTGAAGCTTTCTTT. Residues: CASTRSDGYTEAFF.

This chain uses TRBV11-2 with TRBJ2-6; D is uncertain. Trimming left V 5 bases short and J 1 base short, with 9 bases between. Germline values: CDR1 SGHAT, CDR2 FQNNGV. This CDR3 comprises 15 residues. DNA of the CDR3: TGTGCCAGCAGCCTCTCTCTATCTGGGGCCAACGTCCTGACTTTC. Protein sequence: CASSLSLSGANVLTF.

This rearrangement joins TRBV2 to TRBJ2-7; a possible D gene is TRBD1 (6 bases). The CDR3 extends over 15 amino acids. V was clipped by 1 base and J by 2 bases, with 12 bases between them. Germline-derived CDR1 and CDR2 are SNHLY and FYNNEI. The CDR3 spells CASSEGTVGAYEQYF. CDR3 in DNA: TGTGCCAGCAGTGAAGGGACAGTCGGAGCCTACGAGCAGTACTTC.

The sample holds one count of this clone. The chain recombines TRBV11-2 with TRBJ2-1, with D perhaps matching TRBD1 or TRBD2 (5 bases each). Germline loops: CDR1 SGHAT, CDR2 FQNNGV. V shed 5 bases and J shed 7 bases, with 12 bases lying between them. The CDR3 is 13 amino acids. This CDR3 reads CASSPGRNNEQFF. The CDR3 nucleotides are TGTGCCAGCAGCCCGGGACGGAATAATGAGCAGTTCTTC.

The V call is TRBV2, the J call TRBJ2-7; TRBD2 matches at 13 bases. V shed 6 bases, J shed 5 bases, and the junction held 19 bases outside the gene matches. The CDR3 runs to 19 residues. Per the germline V gene, CDR1 is SNHLY and CDR2 is FYNNEI. The CDR3 sequence: CASRRLAGTSGTQTDEQYF. The CDR3 coding sequence is TGTGCCAGCAGGCGCTTAGCCGGGACTAGCGGGACCCAAACCGACGAGCAGTACTTC.

This chain connects TRBV18 to TRBJ2-2; D ambiguous. The CDR3 has 12 residues. Germline V gene data show CDR1 as KGHSH and CDR2 as LQKENI. V was cut by 3 bases and J by 3 bases, with 2 bases left in between. CDR3 bases: TGTGCCAGCTCACCTTACACCGGGGAGCTGTTTTTT. It encodes CASSPYTGELFF.

This clone was detected a few times. This chain uses TRBV11-2 with TRBJ2-1; no firm D call. Trimming left V 5 bases short and J 0 bases short, with 8 bases between. Per the germline V gene, CDR1 is SGHAT and CDR2 is FQNNGV. The CDR3 loop spans 14 amino acids. The DNA of the CDR3 is TGTGCCAGCAGCACGAGAGTCTCCTACAATGAGCAGTTCTTC. Translated, it gives CASSTRVSYNEQFF.

In its sample, this clone was seen a few times. The chain uses TRBV18 and TRBJ1-6; no clear D gene. CDR3 size: 13 residues. Per germline, CDR1 KGHSH and CDR2 LQKENI. V was pared by 3 bases and J by 5 bases, with 5 bases between. CDR3 DNA sequence: TGTGCCAGCTCACCGGGAGATAATTCACCCCTCCACTTT. The encoded protein is CASSPGDNSPLHF.

The CDR3 nucleotides read TGTGCCAGCAGTCCTCGGACAGGGGGCCTTGAGCAGTTCTTC. Translation gives CASSPRTGGLEQFF. This chain joins TRBV6-5 and TRBJ2-1; 11 bases fit TRBD1. J was trimmed by 9 bases and V by 5 bases; bases with no gene match: 6. This CDR3 comprises 14 residues. Germline CDR1 is MNHEY and CDR2 is SVGAGI.

V gene TRBV25-1 combines with J gene TRBJ1-2; D is ambiguous. V dropped 1 base and J dropped 4 bases, with 13 bases sitting between them. Germline assignment: CDR1 MGHDK and CDR2 SYGVNS. This CDR3 spans 15 amino acids. CDR3 loop: CASSESVTSGYGYTF. The CDR3 nucleotides read TGTGCCAGCAGTGAATCAGTCACATCGGGCTATGGCTACACCTTC.

This clone was detected a few times. The chain carries TRBV5-8 and TRBJ1-2; D gene ambiguous. Germline assignment: CDR1 SGHTS and CDR2 YDEGEE. V gave up 1 base and J gave up 4 bases, with 11 bases separating them. CDR3 length: 14 amino acids. In nucleotides, the CDR3 is TGTGCCAGCAGCTTGAATCAGGACGGCTATGGCTACACCTTC. Translated: CASSLNQDGYGYTF.

This clone showed up just a few times. The J gene is TRBJ1-2, the V gene TRBV12-5, with D hard to call. The CDR3 length is 17 residues. Per the germline V gene, CDR1 is LGHNT and CDR2 is FRNRAP. V was cut by 0 bases and J by 0 bases, with 14 bases left in between. CDR3 protein: CASGLVIGFESNYGYTF. For the CDR3, the DNA is TGTGCTAGTGGTTTGGTTATAGGATTTGAATCTAACTATGGCTACACCTTC.

This clone was counted once. The chain is built from TRBV7-8 and TRBJ2-5, with 10 bases fitting TRBD2. V lost 5 bases, J lost 3 bases, and 6 bases stayed unmatched. Germline assignment: CDR1 SGHVS and CDR2 FQNEAQ. This CDR3 spans 15 amino acids. CDR3: CASSQDGLAEETQYF. The CDR3 DNA reads TGTGCCAGCAGCCAAGATGGACTAGCGGAAGAGACCCAGTACTTC.